Following are 22 T cell receptor beta chains from one sample sequenced in a study of tumor and adjacent non-tumor tissue in lung cancer. The library came from three nested PCR rounds adapted from ARM-PCR protocols. TCRdb independently ran MiXCR on the multiplex PCR reads; one entry per CDR3 protein. The sample lists 200,000 to 250,000 distinct CDR3 sequences; 70% to 75% were seen once. The template was RNA from unsorted bulk tissue. Sample: lung tumor tissue. The receptors originated from a man in his sixties with non-small cell lung cancer.

The rearrangement joins TRBV20-1 to TRBJ2-1; D ambiguous. The CDR3 consists of 15 residues. V lost 0 bases, J lost 4 bases, and 13 bases lay in between. Germline CDR1 reads DFQATT; CDR2 reads SNEGSKA (reference sequence). CDR3 coding DNA: TGCAGTGCTAGAGAATACCTGCTGGCATACAATGAGCAGTTCTTC. It translates to CSAREYLLAYNEQFF.

As regards this clonotype: No conserved phenylalanine or tryptophan ends this CDR3, so it is likely a read error. V and J are TRBV24-1 and TRBJ2-1, with unresolved D. The CDR3 extends over 13 amino acids. Germline V CDR1 and CDR2: KGHDR, SFDVKD. V lost 5 bases, J lost 5 bases, and 9 bases lay in between. CDR3 sequence (DNA): TGTGCCACCAGTGGTGATGGGGACAATGAGCAGTTCATC. Its protein is CATSGDGDNEQFI.

Note on this clonotype: One base away lies a much larger clone, so this may be a sequencing read error. The chain carries TRBV20-1 and TRBJ1-2; D possibly corresponds to TRBD1 (6 bases). Per the germline V gene, CDR1 is DFQATT and CDR2 is SNEGSKA (reference sequence). CDR3 length: 16 amino acids. CDR3 nucleotide sequence: TGCGGTGCTAGTGAGGGCTACAGGGCGTCAGACTATGGCTACACCTTC. Its protein product is CGASEGYRASDYGYTF.

This clonotype has a single count. The junction differs from germline at one of its ends, possibly a read error. V gene TRBV20-1 combines with J gene TRBJ2-7; a possible D gene is TRBD1 (6 bases). Germline V CDR1 and CDR2: DFQATT, SNEGSKA (reference sequence). The CDR3 covers 14 residues. CDR3 residues: CSDRPAQGRHEQYF. The CDR3 bases are TGCAGTGATAGACCGGCTCAGGGGAGACACGAGCAGTACTTC.

The rearrangement joins TRBV7-9 to TRBJ1-1; TRBD1 might be the D (6 bases). The CDR3 extends over 15 amino acids. Germline CDR1 and CDR2: SEHNR and FQNEAQ (reference sequence). V was shortened by 7 bases and J by 5 bases, with 20 bases between the two germline ends. CDR3 sequence (DNA): TGTGCCAGCAACTTTACAGGGCCCAGAAGTACTGAAGCTTTCTTT. Protein: CASNFTGPRSTEAFF.

The chain links TRBV20-1 to TRBJ2-3; D possibly corresponds to TRBD2 (5 bases). In germline, CDR1 is DFQATT, CDR2 SNEGSKA (reference sequence). This CDR3 is 15 amino acids long. Trimming removed 7 bases at V and 7 bases at J, with 24 bases between. This CDR3 is CSDAGVWRNKYTQYF. In DNA form, the CDR3 reads TGCAGTGATGCCGGAGTTTGGAGGAACAAATATACGCAGTATTTT.

Of note for this clonotype: A single base separates this from a much larger clone, so it may be a read error. The V and J genes are TRBV6-1 and TRBJ2-4; D perhaps matches TRBD1 (5 bases). Germline V CDR1 and CDR2: MNHNS, SASEGT. The CDR3 is 14 amino acids. CDR3 coding DNA: TGTGCCGGCAGTGACCCAGGGTTCGTGAACATTCAGTACTTC. This codes for CAGSDPGFVNIQYF.

To note about this clonotype: Given a much more abundant clone one base away, this may be a read error. This chain uses TRBV7-9 with TRBJ2-1; D is unresolved. Trimming pared 8 bases from V and 6 bases from J, leaving 11 bases between. The V gene's germline CDR1 is SEHNR and CDR2 FQNEAQ (reference sequence). CDR3 length equals 12 residues. CDR3 residues: CASGQTSNEQFF. Here the CDR3 DNA reads TGTGCCAGCGGCCAGACGAGCAATGAGCAGTTCTTC.

This clonotype was counted ten times or more. The rearrangement joins TRBV6-5 to TRBJ2-5; 10 bases are a match to TRBD1. The V gene's germline CDR1 is MNHEY and CDR2 SVGAGI. The V segment lost 4 bases and the J segment 5 bases; nucleotides outside the gene matches: 10. The CDR3 covers 16 residues. Here the CDR3 DNA reads TGTGCCAGCAGTTTCTTCCGGGACAGGGGCGAGGAGACCCAGTACTTC. Its translation is CASSFFRDRGEETQYF.

The chain joins TRBV6-4 to TRBJ1-1, with D hard to call. The CDR3 has 13 amino acids. The V end lost 9 bases, the J end lost 1 base, and 12 bases lay between the germline ends. Germline CDR1 and CDR2: MRHNA and SNTAGT. CDR3 sequence (DNA): TGTGCCAGTGCAGCCTCAGGGAACACTGAAGCTTTCTTT. It codes for CASAASGNTEAFF.

About this clonotype itself: A junction boundary mismatches the germline segment, possibly from a read error. The V call is TRBV4-2, the J call TRBJ1-6, with D possibly matching TRBD1 (6 bases). CDR3 length: 15 residues. Germline-derived CDR1 and CDR2 are LGHNA and YNFKEQ. CDR3 residues: CVSRQEGGGGSPLHF. The DNA for the CDR3 is TGTGTCAGCAGGCAAGAAGGGGGGGGTGGCTCACCCCTCCACTTT.

Notes on this clonotype: A much more abundant neighbour one base away suggests this may be a read error. The V gene is TRBV6-6, the J gene TRBJ1-5, with no clear D. Per germline, CDR1 MNHNY and CDR2 SVGAGI (reference sequence). The CDR3 has 14 amino acids. CDR3 bases: TGTGGCAGCAAGGGTACAGATTCCAATCAGCCCCAGCATTTT. Its protein product is CGSKGTDSNQPQHF.

This clonotype was picked up one time. A read error is likely, as this CDR3 ends without the conserved phenylalanine or tryptophan. The V gene is TRBV11-2, the J gene TRBJ1-1; D unresolved. The CDR3 extends over 13 amino acids. CDR1 is SGHAT, CDR2 FQNNGV, per germline. This CDR3 reads CVSSLRPNTEAFL. In DNA form, the CDR3 reads TGTGTCAGCAGCTTGCGACCGAACACTGAAGCTTTCTTA.

This clonotype was seen a single time. The chain carries TRBV4-2 and TRBJ2-4; 13 bases are shared with TRBD2. Per germline, CDR1 LGHNA and CDR2 YNFKEQ. Trimming at V came to 10 bases and at J to 5 bases, leaving 5 bases not matched to a gene. The CDR3 totals 14 residues. The CDR3 loop reads CANGTSGRENIQYF. DNA of the CDR3: TGTGCCAACGGTACTAGCGGGAGGGAAAACATTCAGTACTTC.

For this clonotype: The junction does not match germline at one end; this may be a read error. As DNA, the CDR3 is TGTGCCAGCAGTTCCCAGAGGGTGCGGGGTACGCAGTATTTC. It is translated as CASSSQRVRGTQYF. The chain joins TRBV6-5 to TRBJ2-3; a weak D match, TRBD2 (6 bases). This CDR3 has 14 residues. Germline assignment: CDR1 MNHEY and CDR2 SVGAGI.

On this clonotype: This clone may be a read error of a much larger clone one base away. The chain recombines TRBV20-1 with TRBJ2-3; D perhaps matches TRBD2 (7 bases). The CDR3 covers 14 residues. The germline V gene has CDR1 DFQATT and CDR2 SNEGSKA (reference sequence). The CDR3 bases are TGCAGTGCTAGGGGGGGGCAGAACACAAATACGCAGTATTTT. It specifies CSARGGQNTNTQYF.

This clonotype was found a few times. The chain links TRBV20-1 to TRBJ2-5, with D possibly matching TRBD1 (5 bases). The germline V gene encodes CDR1 DFQATT and CDR2 SNEGSKA (reference sequence). This CDR3 spans 15 amino acids. The ends were cut back, 1 base at V and 8 bases at J, with 20 bases in the middle. Here the CDR3 DNA reads TGCAGTGCTAGAGGTCGGACAAACCCCCCCGGAACCCAGTACTTC. It encodes CSARGRTNPPGTQYF.

As regards this clonotype: The junction departs from germline at one end; a sequencing error may be responsible. V is TRBV11-2 and J is TRBJ2-7, with 7 nucleotides matching TRBD1. There are 15 residues in the CDR3. Looked up from germline, CDR1 is SGHAT and CDR2 is FQNNGV. CDR3 sequence reads: CASSQDRSPLYDQYF. CDR3 coding DNA: TGTGCCAGCAGCCAGGACAGGTCCCCCCTCTACGATCAGTACTTC.

In the case of this clonotype: A much larger clone differs from this one at a single base, so this may be a read error. CDR3 in amino acids: CSATGGPVMNTEAFF. The CDR3 DNA is TGCAGTGCTACAGGGGGCCCAGTCATGAACACTGAAGCTTTCTTT. V usage is TRBV20-1 and J usage is TRBJ1-1, with TRBD1 matching over 8 bases. CDR3 size: 15 residues. CDR1 is DFQATT and CDR2 is SNEGSKA in the germline V gene (reference sequence). V shed 4 bases and J 0 bases; nucleotides not matched to a gene: 7.

The chain carries TRBV4-1 and TRBJ1-6; D is perhaps TRBD1 (6 bases). The CDR3 has 17 residues. The germline CDR1 and CDR2 sequences are MGHRA and YSYEKL. The V and J ends lost 1 base and 10 bases respectively, with 20 bases between them. CDR3 coding DNA: TGCGCCAGCAGCCAAGCTGGTGGTCGGAACAGGGTCTCACCCCTCCACTTT. This gives the protein CASSQAGGRNRVSPLHF.

Worth noting for this clonotype: The germline gene is not matched at one end of the junction; a read error may be the cause. This chain joins TRBV5-1 and TRBJ1-1; weak D call: TRBD1 (6 bases). Germline V lookup: CDR1 SGHRS, CDR2 YFSETQ. CDR3 length: 13 amino acids. CDR3 region: CASSSVRGDEVFF. The CDR3 DNA reads as TGCGCCAGCAGTTCCGTCAGGGGAGATGAAGTTTTCTTT.

As concerns this clonotype: The CDR3 carries no conserved terminal phenylalanine or tryptophan, so it likely arises from a read error. The CDR3 is CASNLGASGGGEQFV. Written as DNA, the CDR3 is TGTGCCAGCAACTTAGGAGCTAGCGGAGGAGGGGAGCAGTTCGTC. The chain employs TRBV11-3 and TRBJ2-1; 7 bases fit TRBD2. Germline CDR1 SGHNT, CDR2 YENEEA. The CDR3 spans 15 residues.